Listed below are T cell receptor beta chains from one sample, sequenced in a study of T cells in Graves' hyperthyroidism and ophthalmopathy. TCRdb passed the multiplex PCR reads through MiXCR, listing each CDR3 protein once. In the table there are fewer than 400,000 distinct CDR3 sequences, less than 20% of which are singletons. The specimen was blood. These receptors all come from a woman under 30 with Graves' hyperthyroidism that later progressed to Graves' ophthalmopathy. Each CDR3 is given without its conserved first and last residue. The order of the fields is V gene, CDR3 protein.

V gene: TRBV4-3; CDR3 protein: ASSHQIAGEITDTQY
V gene: TRBV7-9; CDR3 protein: ASSLARTLGNEQF
V gene: TRBV5-1; CDR3 protein: ASSLSGRSDYEQY
V gene: TRBV29-1; CDR3 protein: SVGPGSSYEQY
V gene: TRBV19; CDR3 protein: ASSARQGLGTEAF
V gene: TRBV5-5; CDR3 protein: ASSLATGFDYNEQF
V gene: TRBV7-2; CDR3 protein: ASSSGHASGEQY
V gene: TRBV29-1; CDR3 protein: SVAGNDYGYT
V gene: TRBV5-5; CDR3 protein: ASSTGLAGGSEQF
V gene: TRBV6-2/TRBV6-3; CDR3 protein: ASSRAGTGVEQY
V gene: TRBV27; CDR3 protein: ASSFNFPGLGNYNEQF
V gene: TRBV2; CDR3 protein: ASSRSRLAGPSSYNEQF
V gene: TRBV7-9; CDR3 protein: ASSSIRQGQGLETQY
V gene: TRBV29-1; CDR3 protein: SVDRPSGEQY
V gene: TRBV7-2; CDR3 protein: ASSLVKARWAYNEQF
V gene: TRBV28; CDR3 protein: ASTGNRDTAYNEQF
V gene: TRBV10-3; CDR3 protein: AISGSGRSYEQY
V gene: TRBV30; CDR3 protein: AWSPRGWGDFQPQH
V gene: TRBV27; CDR3 protein: ASSFGVGQGYGYT
V gene: TRBV20-1; CDR3 protein: SARTGGADSNQPQH
V gene: TRBV6-2/TRBV6-3; CDR3 protein: ASSKPSRGDIQY
V gene: TRBV5-1; CDR3 protein: ASSLALREISPLH
V gene: TRBV12-3/TRBV12-4; CDR3 protein: ASSRGNTIY
V gene: TRBV6-9; CDR3 protein: ASSPFRQGYEQY
V gene: TRBV29-1; CDR3 protein: SVDLGGTDTQY
V gene: TRBV15; CDR3 protein: ATSRGWTGLSGNTIY
V gene: TRBV10-3; CDR3 protein: AIRSGLAGDSYNEQF
V gene: TRBV5-8; CDR3 protein: ASSRSGKGEDTQY
V gene: TRBV20-1; CDR3 protein: SARSEYEETQY
V gene: TRBV5-1; CDR3 protein: ASSFAAGTSYEQY
V gene: TRBV27; CDR3 protein: ASRLAMSSYNEQF
V gene: TRBV6-1; CDR3 protein: ASMQGALNTEAF
V gene: TRBV29-1; CDR3 protein: SVCEPQGLKVCYGYT
V gene: TRBV7-6; CDR3 protein: ASSLAFKGQVEQF
V gene: TRBV7-9; CDR3 protein: ASSSGIVSTDTQY
V gene: TRBV7-9; CDR3 protein: ASSSFFQETQY
V gene: TRBV7-2; CDR3 protein: ASSLLGWGYT
V gene: TRBV7-8; CDR3 protein: ASSPWTSGGTDTQY
V gene: TRBV24-1; CDR3 protein: ATSERQGEKLF
V gene: TRBV5-1; CDR3 protein: ASSFGGRQGQETQY
V gene: TRBV15; CDR3 protein: ATSRETSGTYNEQF
V gene: TRBV28; CDR3 protein: ASSFRGLGSYEQY
V gene: TRBV4-1; CDR3 protein: ASSQDDRWAYEQY
V gene: TRBV2; CDR3 protein: ASMGIVYEQY
V gene: TRBV27; CDR3 protein: ASRLTLGEYYYNEQF